This TCR beta chain was captured by sequencing in a study of cytomegalovirus exposure and HLA in healthy donors. Whole-study results and caveats: Earlier results showed most TCR beta V segments being productive about 87% or about 30% of the time.

Points on this clone: Its antigen remains unknown.

60 Vbeta and 13 Jbeta primers were used in PCR. TCRdb keeps only in-frame clones here, not all; method: immunoSEQ multiplex PCR. The data show 100,000 to 150,000 clones, approximately 82% seen once. This CDR3 is 15 amino acids long. Germline V gene lookup returns CDR1 SNHLY and CDR2 FYNNEI. Germline trimming cut 4 bases from V and 4 bases from J; bases unmatched to any gene: 7. The TCR sequence derives from a man between 18 and 29 years old in good health and CMV-seropositive. V and J are TRBV2 and TRBJ1-1; 9 nucleotides align to TRBD1. The source material was PBMCs. CDR3 sequence: CASSGDRAFGTEAFF. CDR3 sequence (DNA): TGTGCCAGCAGTGGGGACAGGGCTTTCGGCACTGAAGCTTTCTTT.